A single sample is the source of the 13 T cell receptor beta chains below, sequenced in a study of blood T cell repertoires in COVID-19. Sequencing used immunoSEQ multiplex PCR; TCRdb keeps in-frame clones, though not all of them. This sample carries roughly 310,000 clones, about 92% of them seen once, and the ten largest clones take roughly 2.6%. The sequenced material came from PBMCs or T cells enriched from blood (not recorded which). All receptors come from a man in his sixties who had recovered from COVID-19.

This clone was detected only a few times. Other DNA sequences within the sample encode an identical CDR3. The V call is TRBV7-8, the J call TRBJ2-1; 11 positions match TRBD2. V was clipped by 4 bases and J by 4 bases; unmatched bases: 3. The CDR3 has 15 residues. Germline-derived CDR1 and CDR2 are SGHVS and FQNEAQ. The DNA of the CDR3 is TGTGCCAGCAGCTACGGGACTAGCGGTTACAATGAGCAGTTCTTC. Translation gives CASSYGTSGYNEQFF.

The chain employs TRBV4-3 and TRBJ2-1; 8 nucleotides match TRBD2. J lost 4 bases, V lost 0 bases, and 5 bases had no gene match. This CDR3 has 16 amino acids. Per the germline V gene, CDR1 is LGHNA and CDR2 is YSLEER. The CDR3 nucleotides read TGCGCCAGCAGCCAAGAAGGAGCGGGGGTGTACAATGAGCAGTTCTTC. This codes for CASSQEGAGVYNEQFF.

This CDR3 is CASRKDRPLSSPQHF. CDR3 nucleotides: TGTGCCAGCAGAAAGGACAGACCCCTCTCTTCTCCCCAGCATTTT. This chain joins TRBV6-5 and TRBJ1-5; TRBD1 might be the D (6 bases). This CDR3 is 15 amino acids long. Germline CDR1 is MNHEY and CDR2 is SVGAGI. Trimming shortened V by 6 bases and J by 10 bases, and 22 bases separated the two germline ends.

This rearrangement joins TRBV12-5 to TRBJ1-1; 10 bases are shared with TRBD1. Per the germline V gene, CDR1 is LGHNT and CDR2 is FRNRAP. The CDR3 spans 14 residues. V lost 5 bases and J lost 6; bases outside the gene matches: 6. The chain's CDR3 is CASGPGTGAAEAFF. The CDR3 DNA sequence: TGTGCTAGTGGTCCCGGGACAGGGGCGGCTGAAGCTTTCTTT.

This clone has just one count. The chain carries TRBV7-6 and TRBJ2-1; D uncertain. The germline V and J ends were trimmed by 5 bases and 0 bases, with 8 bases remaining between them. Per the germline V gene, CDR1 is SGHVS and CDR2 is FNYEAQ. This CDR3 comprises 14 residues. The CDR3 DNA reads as TGTGCCAGCAGCCCCCGGAGCTCCTACAATGAGCAGTTCTTC. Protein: CASSPRSSYNEQFF.

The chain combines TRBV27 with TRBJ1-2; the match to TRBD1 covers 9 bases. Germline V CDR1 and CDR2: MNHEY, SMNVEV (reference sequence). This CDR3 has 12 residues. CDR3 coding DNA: TGTGCGAGCGGGACAGGGAACTATGGCTACACCTTC. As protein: CASGTGNYGYTF.

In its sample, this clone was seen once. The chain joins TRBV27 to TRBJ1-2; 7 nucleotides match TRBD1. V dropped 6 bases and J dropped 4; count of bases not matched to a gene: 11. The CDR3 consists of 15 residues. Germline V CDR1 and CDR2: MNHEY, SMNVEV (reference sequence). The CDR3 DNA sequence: TGTGCCAGCAGGGGCACAGGGGCGGTCGTCTATGGCTACACCTTC. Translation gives CASRGTGAVVYGYTF.

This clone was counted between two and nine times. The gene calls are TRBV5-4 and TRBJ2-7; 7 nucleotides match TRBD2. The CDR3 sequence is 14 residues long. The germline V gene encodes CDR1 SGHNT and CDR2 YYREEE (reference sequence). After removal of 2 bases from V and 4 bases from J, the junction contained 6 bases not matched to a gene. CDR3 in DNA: TGTGCCAGCAGCTTCGGCGGGGGAGTTTACGAGCAGTACTTC. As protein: CASSFGGGVYEQYF.

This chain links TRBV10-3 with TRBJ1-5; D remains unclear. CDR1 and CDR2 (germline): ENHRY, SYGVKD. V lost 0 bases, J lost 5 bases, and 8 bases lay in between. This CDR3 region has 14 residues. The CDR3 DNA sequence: TGTGCCATCAGTGAGTCGGGCAATGATCAGCCCCAGCATTTT. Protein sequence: CAISESGNDQPQHF.

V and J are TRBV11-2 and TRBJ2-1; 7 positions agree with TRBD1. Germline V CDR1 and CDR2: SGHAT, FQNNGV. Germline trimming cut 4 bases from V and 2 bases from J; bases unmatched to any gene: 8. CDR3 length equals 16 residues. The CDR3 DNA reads TGTGCCAGCAGCTACCGGGACAGCTCCCCCTACAATGAGCAGTTCTTC. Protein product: CASSYRDSSPYNEQFF. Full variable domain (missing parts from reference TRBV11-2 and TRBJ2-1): EAGVAQSPRYKIIEKRQSVAFWCNPISGHATLYWYQQILGQGPKLLIQFQNNGVVDDSQLPKDRFSAERLKGVDSTLKIQPAKLEDSAVYLCASSYRDSSPYNEQFFGPGTRLTVL.

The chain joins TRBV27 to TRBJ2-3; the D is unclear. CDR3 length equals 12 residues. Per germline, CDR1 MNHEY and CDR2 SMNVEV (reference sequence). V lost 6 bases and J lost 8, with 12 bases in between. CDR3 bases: TGTGCCAGCAGCACGTCACCAGGTACGCAGTATTTT. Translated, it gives CASSTSPGTQYF.

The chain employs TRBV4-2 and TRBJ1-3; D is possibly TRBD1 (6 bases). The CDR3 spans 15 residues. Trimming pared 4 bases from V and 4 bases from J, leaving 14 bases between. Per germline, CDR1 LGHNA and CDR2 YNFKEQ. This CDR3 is CASSPRGGGGNTIYF. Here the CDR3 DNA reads TGTGCCAGCAGCCCCCGGGGCGGGGGCGGAAACACCATATATTTT.

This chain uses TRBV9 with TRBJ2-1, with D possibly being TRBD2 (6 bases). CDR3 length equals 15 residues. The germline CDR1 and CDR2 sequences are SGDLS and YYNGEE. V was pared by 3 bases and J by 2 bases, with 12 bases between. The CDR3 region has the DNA TGTGCCAGCAGCGCCGGGACTTCAGCCTACAATGAGCAGTTCTTC. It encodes CASSAGTSAYNEQFF.